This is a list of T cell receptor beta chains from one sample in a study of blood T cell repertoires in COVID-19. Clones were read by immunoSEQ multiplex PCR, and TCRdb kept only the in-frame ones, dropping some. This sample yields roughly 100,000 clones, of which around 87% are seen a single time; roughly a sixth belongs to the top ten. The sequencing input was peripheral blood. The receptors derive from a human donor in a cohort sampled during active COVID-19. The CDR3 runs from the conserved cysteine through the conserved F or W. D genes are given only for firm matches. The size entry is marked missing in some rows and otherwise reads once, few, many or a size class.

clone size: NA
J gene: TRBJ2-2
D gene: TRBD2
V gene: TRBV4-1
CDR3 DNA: TGCGCCAGCAGCCTCGGACTAGCGGGGAACACCGGGGAGCTGTTTTTT
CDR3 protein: CASSLGLAGNTGELFF

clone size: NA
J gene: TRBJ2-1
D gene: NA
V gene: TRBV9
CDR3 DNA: TGTGCCAGCAGCGTAGGGGGCGGGGGCCTCAATGAGCAGTTCTTC
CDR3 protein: CASSVGGGGLNEQFF

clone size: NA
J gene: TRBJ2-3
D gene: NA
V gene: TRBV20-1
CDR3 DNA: TGCAGTGCTAATCTAGAAGCGCAGTATTTT
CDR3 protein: CSANLEAQYF

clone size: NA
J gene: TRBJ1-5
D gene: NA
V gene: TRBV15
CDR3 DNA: TGTGCCACCAGCAGAGATCTGGGGCGCGGTCAGCCCCAGCATTTT
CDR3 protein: CATSRDLGRGQPQHF

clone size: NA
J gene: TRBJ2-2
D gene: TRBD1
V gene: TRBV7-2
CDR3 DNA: TGTGCCAGCAGCACCCGGACAGGGGGCGTCACCGGGGAGCTGTTTTTT
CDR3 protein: CASSTRTGGVTGELFF

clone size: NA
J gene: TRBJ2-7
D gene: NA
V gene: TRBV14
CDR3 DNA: TGTGCCAGCAGCCAGGGGGGTTTTGGGACCTACGAGCAGTACTTC
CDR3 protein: CASSQGGFGTYEQYF

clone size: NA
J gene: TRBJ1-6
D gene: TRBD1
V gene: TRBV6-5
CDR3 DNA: TGTGCCAGCAGGTCCGGGACAGCTAATAATTCACCCCTCCACTTT
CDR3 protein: CASRSGTANNSPLHF

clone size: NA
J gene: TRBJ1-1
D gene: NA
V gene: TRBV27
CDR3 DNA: TGTGCCAGCAGTTTATATACAGGGACTGAAGCTTTCTTT
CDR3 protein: CASSLYTGTEAFF

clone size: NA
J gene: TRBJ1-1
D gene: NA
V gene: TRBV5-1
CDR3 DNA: TGCGCCAGCAGCTGGAGTGGGGCGGAAGCTTTCTTT
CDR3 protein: CASSWSGAEAFF

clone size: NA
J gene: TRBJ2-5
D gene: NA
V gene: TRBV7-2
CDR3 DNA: TGTGCCAGCAGCTTAGATCGGTGGGCAGGAGAGACCCAGTACTTC
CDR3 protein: CASSLDRWAGETQYF

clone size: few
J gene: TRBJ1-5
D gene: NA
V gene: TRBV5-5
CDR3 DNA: TGTGCCAGCAGCCTAGGACACCAAAATCAGCCCCAGCATTTT
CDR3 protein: CASSLGHQNQPQHF

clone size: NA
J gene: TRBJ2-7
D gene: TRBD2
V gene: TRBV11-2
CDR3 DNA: TGTGCCAGCAGCTTAGGGGGGGGTTTCGACGAGCAGTACTTC
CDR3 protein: CASSLGGGFDEQYF

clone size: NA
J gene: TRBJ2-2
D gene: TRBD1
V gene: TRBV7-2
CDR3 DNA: TGTGCCAGCAGATGGGACAGGGGGAACGGGGAGCTGTTTTTT
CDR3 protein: CASRWDRGNGELFF

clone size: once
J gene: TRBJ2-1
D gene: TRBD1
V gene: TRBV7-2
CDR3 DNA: TGTGCCAGCAGTTACTCCGGGACAGGGGGCGCGCATGAGCAGTTCTTC
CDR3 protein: CASSYSGTGGAHEQFF

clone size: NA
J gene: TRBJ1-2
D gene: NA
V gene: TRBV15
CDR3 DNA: TGTGCCACCAGCAGAGATCTGGGGCTGGCCTATGGCTACACCTTC
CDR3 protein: CATSRDLGLAYGYTF

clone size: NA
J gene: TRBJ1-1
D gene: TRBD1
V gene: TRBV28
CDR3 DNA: TGTGCCAGCAGTCCGGGACAGGGGAACACTGAAGCTTTCTTT
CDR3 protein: CASSPGQGNTEAFF